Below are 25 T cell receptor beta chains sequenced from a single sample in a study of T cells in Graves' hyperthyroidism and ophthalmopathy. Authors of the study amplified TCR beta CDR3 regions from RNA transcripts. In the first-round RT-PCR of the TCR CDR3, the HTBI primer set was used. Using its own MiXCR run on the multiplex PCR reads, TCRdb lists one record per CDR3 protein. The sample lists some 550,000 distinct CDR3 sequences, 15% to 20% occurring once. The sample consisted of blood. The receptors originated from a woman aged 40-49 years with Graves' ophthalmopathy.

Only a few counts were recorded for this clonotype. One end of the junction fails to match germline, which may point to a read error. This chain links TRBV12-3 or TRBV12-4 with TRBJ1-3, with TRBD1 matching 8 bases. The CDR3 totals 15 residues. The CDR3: CAGRYTGGSGNTIYF. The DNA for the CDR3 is TGTGCCGGCAGGTACACAGGGGGATCTGGAAACACCATATATTTT.

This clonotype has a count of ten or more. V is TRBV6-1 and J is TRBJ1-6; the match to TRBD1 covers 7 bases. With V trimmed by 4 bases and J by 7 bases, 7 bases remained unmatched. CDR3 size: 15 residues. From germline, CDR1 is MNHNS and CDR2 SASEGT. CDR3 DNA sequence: TGTGCCAGCAGTGTGCAGGGGGAATTAAATTCACCCCTCCACTTT. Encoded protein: CASSVQGELNSPLHF.

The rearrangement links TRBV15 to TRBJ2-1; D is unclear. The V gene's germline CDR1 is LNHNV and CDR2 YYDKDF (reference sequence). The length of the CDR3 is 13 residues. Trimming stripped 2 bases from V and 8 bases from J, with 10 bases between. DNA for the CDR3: TGTGCCACCAGCAGACAGGTTTTCGATGAGCAGTTCTTC. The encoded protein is CATSRQVFDEQFF.

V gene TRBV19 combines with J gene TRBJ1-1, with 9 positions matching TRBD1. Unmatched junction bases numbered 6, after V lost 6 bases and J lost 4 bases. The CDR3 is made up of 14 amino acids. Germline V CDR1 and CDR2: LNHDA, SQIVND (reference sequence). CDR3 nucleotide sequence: TGTGCCAGTAGCAAAAGACAGGGGGTCACTGAAGCTTTCTTT. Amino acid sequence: CASSKRQGVTEAFF.

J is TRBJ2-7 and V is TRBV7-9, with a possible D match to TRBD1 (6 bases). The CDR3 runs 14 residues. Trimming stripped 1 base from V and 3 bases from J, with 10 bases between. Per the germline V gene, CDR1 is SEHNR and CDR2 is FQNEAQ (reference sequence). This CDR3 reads CASSLGPQGYEQYF. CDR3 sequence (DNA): TGTGCCAGCAGCTTAGGTCCACAGGGCTACGAGCAGTACTTC.

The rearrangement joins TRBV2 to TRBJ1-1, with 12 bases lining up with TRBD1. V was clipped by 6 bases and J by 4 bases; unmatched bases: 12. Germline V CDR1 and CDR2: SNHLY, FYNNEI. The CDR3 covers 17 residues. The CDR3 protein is CASRLEGQGAGGTEAFF. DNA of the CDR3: TGTGCCAGCAGGTTGGAGGGACAGGGGGCGGGGGGCACTGAAGCTTTCTTT.

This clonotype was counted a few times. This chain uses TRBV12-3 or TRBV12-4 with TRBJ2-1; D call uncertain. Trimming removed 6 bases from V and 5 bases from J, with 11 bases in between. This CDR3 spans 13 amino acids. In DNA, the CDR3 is TGTGCCAGCAGACGGGCAGCCAACAATGAGCAGTTCTTC. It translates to CASRRAANNEQFF.

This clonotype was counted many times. The DNA of the CDR3 is TGCAGTGCTCGCGAAGGGGGAAGAAGCGCTTTCTTT. This codes for CSAREGGRSAFF. V and J are TRBV20-1 and TRBJ1-1; D might be TRBD1 (6 bases). CDR3 length: 12 residues. V was trimmed by 5 bases and J by 11 bases, leaving 18 bases between them. Germline CDR1 is DFQATT and CDR2 is SNEGSKA (reference sequence).

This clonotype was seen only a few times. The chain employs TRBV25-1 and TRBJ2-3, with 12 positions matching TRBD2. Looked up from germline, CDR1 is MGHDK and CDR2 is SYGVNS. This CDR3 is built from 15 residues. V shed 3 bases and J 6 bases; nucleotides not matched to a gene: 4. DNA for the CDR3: TGTGCCAGCAGTGAGACTAGCGGGAGTGCTGATACGCAGTATTTT. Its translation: CASSETSGSADTQYF.

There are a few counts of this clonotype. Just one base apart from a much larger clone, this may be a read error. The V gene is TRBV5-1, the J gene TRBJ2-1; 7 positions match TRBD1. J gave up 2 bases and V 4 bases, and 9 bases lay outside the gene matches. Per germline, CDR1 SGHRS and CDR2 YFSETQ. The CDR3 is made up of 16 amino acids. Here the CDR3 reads CASSIQGDGPYNEQFF. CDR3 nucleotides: TGCGCCAGCAGCATCCAGGGGGACGGACCCTACAATGAGCAGTTCTTC. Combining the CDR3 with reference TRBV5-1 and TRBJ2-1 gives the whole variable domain KAGVTQTPRYLIKTRGQQVTLSCSPISGHRSVSWYQQTPGQGLQFLFEYFSETQRNKGNFPGRFSGRQFSNSRSEMNVSTLELGDSALYLCASSIQGDGPYNEQFFGPGTRLTVL.

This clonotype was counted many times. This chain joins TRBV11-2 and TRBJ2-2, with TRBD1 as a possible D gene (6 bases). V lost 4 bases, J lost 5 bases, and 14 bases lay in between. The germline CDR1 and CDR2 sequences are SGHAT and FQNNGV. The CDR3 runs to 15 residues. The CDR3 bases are TGTGCCAGCAGCTATTGGGGGCCGGGAACCGGGGAGCTGTTTTTT. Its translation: CASSYWGPGTGELFF. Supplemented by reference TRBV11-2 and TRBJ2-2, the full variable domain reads EAGVAQSPRYKIIEKRQSVAFWCNPISGHATLYWYQQILGQGPKLLIQFQNNGVVDDSQLPKDRFSAERLKGVDSTLKIQPAKLEDSAVYLCASSYWGPGTGELFFGEGSRLTVL.

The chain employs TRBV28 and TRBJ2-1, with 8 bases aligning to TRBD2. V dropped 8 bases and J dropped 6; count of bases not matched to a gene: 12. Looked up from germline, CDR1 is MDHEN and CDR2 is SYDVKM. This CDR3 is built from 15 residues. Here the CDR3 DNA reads TGTGCCAGCCTCAGTGGGGCTAGCGGGTCCAATGAGCAGTTCTTC. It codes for CASLSGASGSNEQFF.

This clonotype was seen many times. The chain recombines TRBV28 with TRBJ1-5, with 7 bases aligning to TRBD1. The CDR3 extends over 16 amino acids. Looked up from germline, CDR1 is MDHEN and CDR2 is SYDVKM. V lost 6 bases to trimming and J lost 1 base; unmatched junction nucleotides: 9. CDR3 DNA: TGTGCCAGCAGCCCGACAGGGCCCTCCAGCAATCAGCCCCAGCATTTT. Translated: CASSPTGPSSNQPQHF.

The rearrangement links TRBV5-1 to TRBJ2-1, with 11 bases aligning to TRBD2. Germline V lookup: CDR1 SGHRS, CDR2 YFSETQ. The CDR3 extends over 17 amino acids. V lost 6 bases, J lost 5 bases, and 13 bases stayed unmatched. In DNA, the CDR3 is TGCGCCAGCACCCCCCTCCCCCTAGCGGGAGGCCACAATGAGCAGTTCTTC. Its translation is CASTPLPLAGGHNEQFF.

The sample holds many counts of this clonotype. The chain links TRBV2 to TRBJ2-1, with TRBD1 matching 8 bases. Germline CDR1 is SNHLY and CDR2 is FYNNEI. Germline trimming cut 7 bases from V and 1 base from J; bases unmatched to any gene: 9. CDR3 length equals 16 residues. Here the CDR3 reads CASIFDRGRSYNEQFF. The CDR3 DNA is TGTGCCAGCATCTTCGACAGGGGTAGGTCCTACAATGAGCAGTTCTTC.

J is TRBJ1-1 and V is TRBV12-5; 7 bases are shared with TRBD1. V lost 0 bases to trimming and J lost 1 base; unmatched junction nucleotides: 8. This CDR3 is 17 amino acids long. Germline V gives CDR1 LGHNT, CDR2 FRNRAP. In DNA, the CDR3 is TGTGCTAGTGGTTTGGTACGGGTTGGACAGGAGAACACTGAAGCTTTCTTT. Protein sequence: CASGLVRVGQENTEAFF.

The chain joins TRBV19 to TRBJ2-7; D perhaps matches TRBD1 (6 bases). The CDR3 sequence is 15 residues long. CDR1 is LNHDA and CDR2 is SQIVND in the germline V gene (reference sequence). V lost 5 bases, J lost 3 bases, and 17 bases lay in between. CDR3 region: CASSLSPAGDYEQYF. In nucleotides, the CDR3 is TGTGCCAGTAGTCTTTCCCCGGCAGGGGACTACGAGCAGTACTTC. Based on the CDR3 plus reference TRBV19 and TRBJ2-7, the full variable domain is DGGITQSPKYLFRKEGQNVTLSCEQNLNHDAMYWYRQDPGQGLRLIYYSQIVNDFQKGDIAEGYSVSREKKESFPLTVTSAQKNPTAFYLCASSLSPAGDYEQYFGPGTRLTVT.

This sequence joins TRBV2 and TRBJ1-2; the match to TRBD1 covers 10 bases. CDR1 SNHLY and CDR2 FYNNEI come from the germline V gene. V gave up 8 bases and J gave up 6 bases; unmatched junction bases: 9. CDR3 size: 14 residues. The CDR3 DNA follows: TGTGCCAGCGGGACAGGGGACGTCGGTCATGGCTACACCTTC. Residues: CASGTGDVGHGYTF.

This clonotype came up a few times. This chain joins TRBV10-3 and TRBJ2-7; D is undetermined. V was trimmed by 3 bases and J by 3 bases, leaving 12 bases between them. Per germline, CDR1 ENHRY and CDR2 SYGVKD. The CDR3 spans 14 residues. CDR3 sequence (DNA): TGTGCCATCAGTGATCTGCTAACTTTCTACGAGCAGTACTTC. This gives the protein CAISDLLTFYEQYF.

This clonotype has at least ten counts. CDR3 loop: CASSQEQGNSPLHF. DNA of the CDR3: TGTGCCAGCAGCCAAGAACAGGGTAATTCACCCCTCCACTTT. The chain is built from TRBV3-1 and TRBJ1-6, with a tentative D call TRBD1 (6 bases). Trimming stripped 0 bases from V and 6 bases from J, with 6 bases between. The germline V gene encodes CDR1 LGHDT and CDR2 YNNKEL (reference sequence). This CDR3 spans 14 amino acids.

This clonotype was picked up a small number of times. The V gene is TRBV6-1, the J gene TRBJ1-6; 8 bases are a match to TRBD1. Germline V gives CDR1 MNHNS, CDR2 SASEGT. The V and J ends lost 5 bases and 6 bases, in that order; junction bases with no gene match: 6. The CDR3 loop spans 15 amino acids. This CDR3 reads CASSFTGGSNSPLHF. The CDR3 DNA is TGTGCCAGCAGTTTTACAGGGGGTAGTAATTCACCCCTCCACTTT.

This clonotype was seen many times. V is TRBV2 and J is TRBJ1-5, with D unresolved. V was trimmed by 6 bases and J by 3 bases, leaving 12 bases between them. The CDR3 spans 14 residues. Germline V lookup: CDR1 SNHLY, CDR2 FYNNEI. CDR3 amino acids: CASRPDGFNQPQHF. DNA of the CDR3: TGTGCCAGCAGACCGGACGGATTCAATCAGCCCCAGCATTTT.

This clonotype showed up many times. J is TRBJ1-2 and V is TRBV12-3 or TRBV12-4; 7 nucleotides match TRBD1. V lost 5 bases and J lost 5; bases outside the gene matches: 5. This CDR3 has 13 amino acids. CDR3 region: CASSADREYGYTF. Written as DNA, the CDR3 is TGTGCCAGCAGTGCCGACAGGGAGTATGGCTACACCTTC.

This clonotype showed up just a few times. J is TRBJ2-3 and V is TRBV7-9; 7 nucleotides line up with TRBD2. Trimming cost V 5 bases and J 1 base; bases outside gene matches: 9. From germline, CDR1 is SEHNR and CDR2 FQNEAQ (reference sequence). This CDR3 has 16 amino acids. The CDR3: CASSPRDYPGTDTQYF. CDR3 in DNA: TGTGCCAGCAGCCCCCGGGACTACCCGGGCACAGATACGCAGTATTTT.

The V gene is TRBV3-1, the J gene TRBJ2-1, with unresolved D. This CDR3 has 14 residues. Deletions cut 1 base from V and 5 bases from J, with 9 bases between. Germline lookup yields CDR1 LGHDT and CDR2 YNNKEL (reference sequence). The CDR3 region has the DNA TGTGCCAGCAGCCAAGTGGTCACTAACAATGAGCAGTTCTTC. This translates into CASSQVVTNNEQFF.